Listed below are T cell receptor beta chains from one sample, sequenced in a study of cytotoxic CD8 clonotypes in ibrutinib-treated CLL. The data were produced by immunoSEQ multiplex PCR, yet TCRdb's version contains in-frame clones alone and is incomplete. The profile shows nearly 300,000 clones, around 76% of them singletons. The sequenced sample was PBMCs, obtained at disease progression, from a patient treated with ibrutinib. Source of these receptors: a human donor with chronic lymphocytic leukemia. The CDR3 runs from the conserved cysteine through the conserved F or W. The order of the fields is clone size, V gene, J gene, CDR3 protein. A row's size may be missing; if present it is once, few, many or a size class.

abundance: -
v_gene: TRBV7-9
j_gene: TRBJ2-4
CDR3aa: CASSLKLGAKNIQYF

abundance: -
v_gene: TRBV4-1
j_gene: TRBJ2-1
CDR3aa: CASSQRGNEQFF

abundance: -
v_gene: TRBV18
j_gene: TRBJ2-7
CDR3aa: CASSPLGGEKYF

abundance: -
v_gene: TRBV7-3
j_gene: TRBJ1-5
CDR3aa: CASSLGQSGVGQPQHF

abundance: few
v_gene: TRBV2
j_gene: TRBJ2-5
CDR3aa: CASSQRQLLYQETQYF

abundance: -
v_gene: TRBV20-1
j_gene: TRBJ2-7
CDR3aa: CSAGSYEQYF

abundance: -
v_gene: TRBV9
j_gene: TRBJ2-7
CDR3aa: CASGEGGTYEQYF

abundance: -
v_gene: TRBV6-5
j_gene: TRBJ2-5
CDR3aa: CASSYSQGRGETQYF

abundance: -
v_gene: TRBV5-6
j_gene: TRBJ2-7
CDR3aa: CASSYPTGGYEQYF

abundance: -
v_gene: TRBV2
j_gene: TRBJ2-3
CDR3aa: CASYRGASTDTQYF

abundance: -
v_gene: TRBV5-5
j_gene: TRBJ2-7
CDR3aa: CASSLTFGFQYEQYF

abundance: -
v_gene: TRBV7-2
j_gene: TRBJ2-3
CDR3aa: CASSLVSGTSGEEGDTQYF

abundance: few
v_gene: TRBV19
j_gene: TRBJ1-5
CDR3aa: CASQRPSLGQDNQPQHF

abundance: -
v_gene: TRBV4-1
j_gene: TRBJ2-1
CDR3aa: CASSLTGNEQFF

abundance: -
v_gene: TRBV28
j_gene: TRBJ2-7
CDR3aa: CASRRLRLSSYEQYF

abundance: -
v_gene: TRBV6-5
j_gene: TRBJ2-5
CDR3aa: CASRKTGDETQYF

abundance: few
v_gene: TRBV4-1
j_gene: TRBJ1-4
CDR3aa: CASSQVPNEKLFF

abundance: -
v_gene: TRBV7-2
j_gene: TRBJ2-7
CDR3aa: CASSFSGRNEQYF

abundance: once
v_gene: TRBV10-3
j_gene: TRBJ1-2
CDR3aa: CAISGEGLGYGYTF

abundance: once
v_gene: TRBV5-1
j_gene: TRBJ2-7
CDR3aa: CASSPEGILGQAHYEQYF

abundance: -
v_gene: TRBV5-5
j_gene: TRBJ2-7
CDR3aa: CASSLGPLAGGPYEQYF

abundance: once
v_gene: TRBV9
j_gene: TRBJ1-2
CDR3aa: CASSVATKRTGLGYTF

abundance: -
v_gene: TRBV29-1
j_gene: TRBJ2-1
CDR3aa: CSVDLGRTYNEQFF

abundance: -
v_gene: TRBV2
j_gene: TRBJ2-4
CDR3aa: CASSTRPGPGGFGNIQYF

abundance: -
v_gene: TRBV10-3
j_gene: TRBJ2-7
CDR3aa: CAISTDRGREQYF

abundance: once
v_gene: TRBV5-1
j_gene: TRBJ1-1
CDR3aa: CASSLGHGGGTEAFF

abundance: -
v_gene: TRBV7-6
j_gene: TRBJ2-7
CDR3aa: CASSPSGGLLPYEQYF

abundance: once
v_gene: TRBV21-1
j_gene: TRBJ2-2
CDR3aa: CASSKRRFANTGELFF

abundance: -
v_gene: TRBV6-5
j_gene: TRBJ2-5
CDR3aa: CASSSPQGMETQYF

abundance: -
v_gene: TRBV5-1
j_gene: TRBJ1-3
CDR3aa: CASSPTGGSGNTIYF

abundance: -
v_gene: TRBV29-1
j_gene: TRBJ1-3
CDR3aa: CSVELAGAGNTIYF

abundance: -
v_gene: TRBV5-4
j_gene: TRBJ1-4
CDR3aa: CASSLEPNEKLFF

abundance: -
v_gene: TRBV5-1
j_gene: TRBJ2-1
CDR3aa: CASSFRPGGSDEQFF

abundance: -
v_gene: TRBV19
j_gene: TRBJ1-2
CDR3aa: CASSKDRRYAF

abundance: -
v_gene: TRBV6-6
j_gene: TRBJ2-7
CDR3aa: CASSYGRTSSEQYF

abundance: -
v_gene: TRBV5-6
j_gene: TRBJ2-1
CDR3aa: CASSPTAGKDNEQFF

abundance: -
v_gene: TRBV14
j_gene: TRBJ2-5
CDR3aa: CASSQDHLQVQETQYF

abundance: few
v_gene: TRBV9
j_gene: TRBJ2-5
CDR3aa: CASSASPQETQYF

abundance: -
v_gene: TRBV9
j_gene: TRBJ1-5
CDR3aa: CASSVDGDPDQPQHF

abundance: -
v_gene: TRBV15
j_gene: TRBJ2-1
CDR3aa: CATSRGRDEQFF

abundance: -
v_gene: TRBV29-1
j_gene: TRBJ2-5
CDR3aa: CSVEDLRTQETQYF

abundance: -
v_gene: TRBV5-1
j_gene: TRBJ2-7
CDR3aa: CASSLQTSGSSYEQYF

abundance: -
v_gene: TRBV2
j_gene: TRBJ1-2
CDR3aa: CASSPGQFYGYTF

abundance: -
v_gene: TRBV15
j_gene: TRBJ2-1
CDR3aa: CATSRGLAGDYNEQFF

abundance: -
v_gene: TRBV2
j_gene: TRBJ2-3
CDR3aa: CASGMGVNTDTQYF

abundance: -
v_gene: TRBV19
j_gene: TRBJ1-4
CDR3aa: CATRQGGANEKLFF

abundance: -
v_gene: TRBV7-6
j_gene: TRBJ1-1
CDR3aa: CASSRGGGADTEAFF

abundance: few
v_gene: TRBV6-6
j_gene: TRBJ2-2
CDR3aa: CASSSIGGELFF

abundance: -
v_gene: TRBV4-3
j_gene: TRBJ2-7
CDR3aa: CASSQGGQGDEQYF

abundance: -
v_gene: TRBV5-1
j_gene: TRBJ2-3
CDR3aa: CASRPLATSTDTQYF

abundance: -
v_gene: TRBV11-2
j_gene: TRBJ1-1
CDR3aa: CASSPWGGNTEAFF

abundance: -
v_gene: TRBV23-1
j_gene: TRBJ1-5
CDR3aa: CASTLQGRGQPQHF